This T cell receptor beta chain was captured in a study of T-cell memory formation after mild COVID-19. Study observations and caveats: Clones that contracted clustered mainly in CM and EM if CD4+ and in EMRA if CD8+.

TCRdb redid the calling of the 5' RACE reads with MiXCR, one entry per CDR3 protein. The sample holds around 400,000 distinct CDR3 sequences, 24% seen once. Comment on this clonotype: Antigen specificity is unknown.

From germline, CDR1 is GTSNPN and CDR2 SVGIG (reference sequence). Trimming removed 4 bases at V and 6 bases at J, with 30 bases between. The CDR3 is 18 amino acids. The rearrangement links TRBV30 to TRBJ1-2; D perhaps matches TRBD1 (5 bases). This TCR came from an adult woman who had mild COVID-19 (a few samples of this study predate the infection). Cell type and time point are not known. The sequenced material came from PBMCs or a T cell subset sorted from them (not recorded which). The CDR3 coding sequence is TGTGCCTGGATCCCGGGGCCCTGGTCAAACGCGCGTCTCGATGGCTACACCTTC. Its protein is CAWIPGPWSNARLDGYTF.